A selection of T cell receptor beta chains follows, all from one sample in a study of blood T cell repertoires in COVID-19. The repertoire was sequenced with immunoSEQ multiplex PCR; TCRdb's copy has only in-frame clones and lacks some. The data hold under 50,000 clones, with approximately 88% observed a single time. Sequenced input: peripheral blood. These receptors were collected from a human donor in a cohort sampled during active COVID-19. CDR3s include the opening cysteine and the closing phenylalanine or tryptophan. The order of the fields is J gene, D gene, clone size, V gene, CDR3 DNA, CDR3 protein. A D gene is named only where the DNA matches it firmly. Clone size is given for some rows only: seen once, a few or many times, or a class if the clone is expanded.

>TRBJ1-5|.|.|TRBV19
TGTGCCAGTAGTATGACAGATAGCAATCAGCCCCAGCATTTT
CASSMTDSNQPQHF
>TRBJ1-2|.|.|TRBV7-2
TGTGCCAGCAGCACCCCGACAGGATTTGGCTACACCTTC
CASSTPTGFGYTF
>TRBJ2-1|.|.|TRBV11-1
TGTGCCAGCAGCCGTCGAAAGAGCTCCTACAATGAGCAGTTCTTC
CASSRRKSSYNEQFF
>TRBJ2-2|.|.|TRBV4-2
TGTGCCAGCAGCCAAGATCCACATCCGGGAACCGGGGAGCTGTTTTTT
CASSQDPHPGTGELFF
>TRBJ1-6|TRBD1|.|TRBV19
TGTGCCAGTTCCGGGACAGGGGTGTCCAATTCACCCCTCCACTTT
CASSGTGVSNSPLHF
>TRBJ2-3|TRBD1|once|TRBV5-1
TGCGCCAGCACTCGACAGGGAGGCACAGATACGCAGTATTTT
CASTRQGGTDTQYF
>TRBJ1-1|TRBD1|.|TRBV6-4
TGTGCCAGCAGGGGGGACAGGGGGGACACTGAAGCTTTCTTT
CASRGDRGDTEAFF
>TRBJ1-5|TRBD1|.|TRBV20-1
TGCAGTGCTAGTAAACAGGGGAGTTTTCAGCCCCAGCATTTT
CSASKQGSFQPQHF
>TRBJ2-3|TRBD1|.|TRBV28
TGTGCCAGCAGTTTATCCCGAGGGACAGCTAGCACAGATACGCAGTATTTT
CASSLSRGTASTDTQYF
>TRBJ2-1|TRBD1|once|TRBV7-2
TGTGCCAGCAGCTTCCTCGGGACAGGAGCCGGCAATGAGCAGTTCTTC
CASSFLGTGAGNEQFF
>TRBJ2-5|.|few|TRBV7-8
TGTGCCAGCAGCAGCCGGCGGAGGTACCAAGAGACCCAGTACTTC
CASSSRRRYQETQYF
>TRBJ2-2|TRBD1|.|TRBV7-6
TGTGCCAGCAGCCTCCACGCGACAGGGGGCACCGGGGAGCTGTTTTTT
CASSLHATGGTGELFF
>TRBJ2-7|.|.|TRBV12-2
TGTGCAAGTCGCTGCAGGCGAGGACAGTCCTACGAGCAGTACTTC
CASRCRRGQSYEQYF
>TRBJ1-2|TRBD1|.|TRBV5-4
TGTGCCAGCAGCGGGACAGGGAGTGTGGGCGGCTACACCTTC
CASSGTGSVGGYTF
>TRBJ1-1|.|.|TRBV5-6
TGTGCCAGCAGCTTGGTTTTCCGGGGGAACACTGAAGCTTTCTTT
CASSLVFRGNTEAFF
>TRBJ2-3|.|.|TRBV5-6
TGTGCCAGCAGCTCGTACAGAGCTAGCACAGATACGCAGTATTTT
CASSSYRASTDTQYF
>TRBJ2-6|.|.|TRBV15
TGTGCCACCAGCTCGCAGGGAGGTGGGGCCAACGTCCTGACTTTC
CATSSQGGGANVLTF
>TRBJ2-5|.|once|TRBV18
TGTGCCAGCTCACCAGGACTACAAGAGACCCAGTACTTC
CASSPGLQETQYF
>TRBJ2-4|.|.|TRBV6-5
TGTGCCAGCAGTTACGACAGGGCCAAAAACATTCAGTACTTC
CASSYDRAKNIQYF
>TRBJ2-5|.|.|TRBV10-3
TGTGCCATCAGTGAGTTCGAAGCCCAGACCCAGTACTTC
CAISEFEAQTQYF
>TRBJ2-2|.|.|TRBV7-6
TGTGCCAGCAGCTTAGCCGGCGGGGCGAACACCGGGGAGCTGTTTTTT
CASSLAGGANTGELFF
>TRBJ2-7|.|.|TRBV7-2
TGTGCCAGCAGCTTACAGGGGATGGGGAACGAGCAGTACTTC
CASSLQGMGNEQYF
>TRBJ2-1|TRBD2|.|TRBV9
TGTGCCAGCAGCGGGGTAGCGGGGGGCGTTAATGAGCAGTTCTTC
CASSGVAGGVNEQFF
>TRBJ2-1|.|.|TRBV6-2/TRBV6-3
TGTGCCAGCAGCCCCCCCGGAGGAGGGAATGAGCAGTTCTTC
CASSPPGGGNEQFF
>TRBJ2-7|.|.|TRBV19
TGTGCCAGTAGTATAGATCTATTCGGGACTGGAACCTACGAGCAGTACTTC
CASSIDLFGTGTYEQYF
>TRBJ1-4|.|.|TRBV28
TGTGCCAGCAGCACCCTTGGGCGTAATAATGAAAAACTGTTTTTT
CASSTLGRNNEKLFF
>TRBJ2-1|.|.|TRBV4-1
TGCGCCAGCAGCCAAGGTTCGGGTTGGAATGAGCAGTTCTTC
CASSQGSGWNEQFF
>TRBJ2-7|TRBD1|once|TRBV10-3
TGTGCCATCAGTGAGAGACAGGGGTCCTACGAGCAGTACTTC
CAISERQGSYEQYF
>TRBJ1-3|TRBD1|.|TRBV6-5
TGTGCCAGCAGCACAACAGGGGGATTAGGAAACACCATATATTTT
CASSTTGGLGNTIYF
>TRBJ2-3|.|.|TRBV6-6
TGTGCCAGCAGTTACTCGGGGCTTCGCACAGATACGCAGTATTTT
CASSYSGLRTDTQYF
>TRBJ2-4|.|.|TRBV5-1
TGCGCCAGCAGTACAGGATCGGAGGCCAAAAACATTCAGTACTTC
CASSTGSEAKNIQYF
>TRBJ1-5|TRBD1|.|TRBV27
TGTGCCAGCACCCTGACAGGGATGGGGAATCAGCCCCAGCATTTT
CASTLTGMGNQPQHF
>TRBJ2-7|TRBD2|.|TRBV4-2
TGTGCCAGCAGCCAAGCCGGACTAGGATCCTACGAGCAGTACTTC
CASSQAGLGSYEQYF
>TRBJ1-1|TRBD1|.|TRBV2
TGTGCCAGCAGTGACCTGACAGGGGGCCGCACTGAAGCTTTCTTT
CASSDLTGGRTEAFF
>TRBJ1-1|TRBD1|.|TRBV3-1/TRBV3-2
TGTGCCAGCAGCCAGACGACAGGGGTTCGAGCTTTCTTT
CASSQTTGVRAFF
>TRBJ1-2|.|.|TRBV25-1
TGTGCCAGCAGTGAATCGGACTCCCTGATCTATGGCTACACCTTC
CASSESDSLIYGYTF
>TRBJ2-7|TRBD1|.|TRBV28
TGTGCCAGCAGTTTATGGGCAGGGGGCGACGAGCAGTACTTC
CASSLWAGGDEQYF
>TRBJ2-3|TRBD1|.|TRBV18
TGTGCCAGCTCGCCCCGACAGGGGGTTAGAGATACGCAGTATTTT
CASSPRQGVRDTQYF
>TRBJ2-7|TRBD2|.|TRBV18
TGTGCCAGCTCCCAATCCGGGACTAGCGGTTCCTACGAGCAGTACTTC
CASSQSGTSGSYEQYF
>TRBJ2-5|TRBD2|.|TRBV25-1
TGTGCCAGCAGTGAACCCCGGACTAGCGCACGTCAAGAGACCCAGTACTTC
CASSEPRTSARQETQYF
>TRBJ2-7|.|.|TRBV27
TGTGCCAGCAGTTTAAAAGTCGGCTCCTACGAGCAGTACTTC
CASSLKVGSYEQYF
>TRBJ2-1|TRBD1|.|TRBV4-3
TGCGCCAGCAGCCAAGCACCGGGACAGGGTTTTGCGGCGGCTAATGAGCAGTTCTTC
CASSQAPGQGFAAANEQFF
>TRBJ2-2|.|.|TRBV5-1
TGCGCCAGCAGCTTGGCGGGGATCTCGAACACCGGGGAGCTGTTTTTT
CASSLAGISNTGELFF
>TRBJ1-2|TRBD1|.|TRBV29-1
TGCAGCGTTGAACTCGCTAAGGGGGCCGAAGCTAACTATGGCTACACCTTC
CSVELAKGAEANYGYTF
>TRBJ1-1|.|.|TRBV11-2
TGTGCCAGCAGCTTAGATCTCTGGGGGGTAGCTTTCTTT
CASSLDLWGVAFF
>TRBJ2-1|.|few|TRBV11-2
TGTGCCAGCAGCTTTTACACCGGTGAGAGGAATGAGCAGTTCTTC
CASSFYTGERNEQFF
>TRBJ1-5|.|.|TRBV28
TGTGCCAGCAGTCACAACCCCGGGACAACCCAGCCCCAGCATTTT
CASSHNPGTTQPQHF
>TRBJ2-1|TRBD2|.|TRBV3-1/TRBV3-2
TGTGCCAGCAGCCGGGGAAGGGTGGGACTAGTCTACAATGAGCAGTTCTTC
CASSRGRVGLVYNEQFF
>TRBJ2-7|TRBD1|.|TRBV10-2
TGCGCCAGCAGTGCGGCCCCTACAGGGGTGGGCTACGAGCAGTACTTC
CASSAAPTGVGYEQYF
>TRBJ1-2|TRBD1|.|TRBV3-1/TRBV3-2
TGTGCCAGCAGCCAAGCAGGGACAGGGAGTTTTTATGGCTACACCTTC
CASSQAGTGSFYGYTF
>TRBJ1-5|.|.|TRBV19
TGTGCCAGTAGTAGGGGGGATGCGGGCAATCAGCCCCAGCATTTT
CASSRGDAGNQPQHF
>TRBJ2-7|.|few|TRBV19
TGTGCCAGTAGGGAGAGAAGAAGCTCCTACGAGCAGTACTTC
CASRERRSSYEQYF
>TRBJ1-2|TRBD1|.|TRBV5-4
TGTGCCAGCAGTGCCGCCGGGACAGGGAAGGGCTACACCTTC
CASSAAGTGKGYTF
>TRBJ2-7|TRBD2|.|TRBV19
TGTGCCAGTAAGGGCGGGAGTTCCTACGAGCAGTACTTC
CASKGGSSYEQYF
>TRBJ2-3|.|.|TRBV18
TGTGCCAGCTCACCACCGGGGAGGGGGACAGATACGCAGTATTTT
CASSPPGRGTDTQYF
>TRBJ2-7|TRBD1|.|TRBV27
TGTGCCAGCAGTTTATTAGGACAGGGAAGGGGTTCGTACGAGCAGTACTTC
CASSLLGQGRGSYEQYF
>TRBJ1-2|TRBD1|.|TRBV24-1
TGTGCCACCAGTGAGCCGGGACAGGGGAACTATGGCTACACCTTC
CATSEPGQGNYGYTF
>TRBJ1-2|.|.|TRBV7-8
TGTGCCAGCAGCTCGCCCTCGGGGTCCAACTATGGCTACACCTTC
CASSSPSGSNYGYTF
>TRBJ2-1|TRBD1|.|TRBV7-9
TGTGCCAGCAGCTCGTACCGGACAGGGGGAAATGAGCAGTTCTTC
CASSSYRTGGNEQFF